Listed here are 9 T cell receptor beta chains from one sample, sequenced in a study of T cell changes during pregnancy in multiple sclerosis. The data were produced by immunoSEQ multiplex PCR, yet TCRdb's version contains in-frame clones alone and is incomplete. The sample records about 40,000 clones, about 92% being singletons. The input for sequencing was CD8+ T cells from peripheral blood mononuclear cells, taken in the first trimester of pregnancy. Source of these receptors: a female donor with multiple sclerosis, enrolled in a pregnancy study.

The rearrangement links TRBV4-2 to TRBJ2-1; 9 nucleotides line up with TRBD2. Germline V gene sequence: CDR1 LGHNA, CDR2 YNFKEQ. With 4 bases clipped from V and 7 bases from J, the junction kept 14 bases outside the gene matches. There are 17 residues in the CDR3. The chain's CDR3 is CASSLLSDSGGGNEQFF. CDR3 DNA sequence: TGTGCCAGCAGCCTACTAAGTGATAGCGGGGGAGGGAATGAGCAGTTCTTC.

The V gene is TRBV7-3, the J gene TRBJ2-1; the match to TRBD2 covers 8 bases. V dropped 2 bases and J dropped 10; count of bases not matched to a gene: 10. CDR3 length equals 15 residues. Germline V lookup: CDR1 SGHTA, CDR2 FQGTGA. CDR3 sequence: CASSLFGGGPSEQFF. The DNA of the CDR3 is TGTGCCAGCAGCTTATTCGGCGGGGGGCCCTCGGAGCAGTTCTTC. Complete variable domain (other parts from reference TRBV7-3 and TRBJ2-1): GAGVSQTPSNKVTEKGKYVELRCDPISGHTALYWYRQSLGQGPEFLIYFQGTGAADDSGLPNDRFFAVRPEGSVSTLKIQRTERGDSAVYLCASSLFGGGPSEQFFGPGTRLTVL.

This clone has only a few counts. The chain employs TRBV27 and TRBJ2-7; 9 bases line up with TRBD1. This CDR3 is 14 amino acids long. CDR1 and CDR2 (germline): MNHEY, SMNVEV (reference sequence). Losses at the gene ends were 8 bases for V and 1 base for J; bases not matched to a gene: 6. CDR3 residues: CASRDRDTSYEQYF. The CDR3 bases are TGTGCCAGCCGGGACAGGGATACGTCCTACGAGCAGTACTTC.

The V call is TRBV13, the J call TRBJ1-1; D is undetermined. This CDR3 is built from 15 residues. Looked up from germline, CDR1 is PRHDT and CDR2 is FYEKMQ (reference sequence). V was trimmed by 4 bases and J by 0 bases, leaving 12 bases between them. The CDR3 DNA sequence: TGTGCCAGCAGCTACCTCGTTAGAGTGAACACTGAAGCTTTCTTT. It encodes CASSYLVRVNTEAFF.

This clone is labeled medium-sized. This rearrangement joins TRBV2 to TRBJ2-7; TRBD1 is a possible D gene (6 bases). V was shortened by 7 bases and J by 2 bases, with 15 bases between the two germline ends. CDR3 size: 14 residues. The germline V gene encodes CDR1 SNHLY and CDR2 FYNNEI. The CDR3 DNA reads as TGTGCCAGCAAGGACCAGGGGATCACCTACGAGCAGTACTTC. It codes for CASKDQGITYEQYF.

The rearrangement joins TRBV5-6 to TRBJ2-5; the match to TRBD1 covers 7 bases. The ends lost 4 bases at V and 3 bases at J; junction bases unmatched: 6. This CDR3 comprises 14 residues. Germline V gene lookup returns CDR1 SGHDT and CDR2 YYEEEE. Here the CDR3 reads CASSEGQWKETQYF. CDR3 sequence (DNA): TGTGCCAGCAGCGAGGGACAGTGGAAAGAGACCCAGTACTTC.

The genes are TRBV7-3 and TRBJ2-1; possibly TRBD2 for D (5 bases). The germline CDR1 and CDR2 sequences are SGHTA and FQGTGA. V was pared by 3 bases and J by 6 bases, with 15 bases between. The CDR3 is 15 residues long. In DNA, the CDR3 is TGTGCCAGCAGCTTGGACTTCCCGCCCCCCAATGAGCAGTTCTTC. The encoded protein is CASSLDFPPPNEQFF.

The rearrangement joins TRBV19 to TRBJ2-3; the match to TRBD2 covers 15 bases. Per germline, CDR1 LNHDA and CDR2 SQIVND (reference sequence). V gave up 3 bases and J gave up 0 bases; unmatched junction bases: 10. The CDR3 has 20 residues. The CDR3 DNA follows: TGTGCCAGTAGTATGCCGGCGGGACTAGCGGGGGGAACTAGCACAGATACGCAGTATTTT. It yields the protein CASSMPAGLAGGTSTDTQYF.

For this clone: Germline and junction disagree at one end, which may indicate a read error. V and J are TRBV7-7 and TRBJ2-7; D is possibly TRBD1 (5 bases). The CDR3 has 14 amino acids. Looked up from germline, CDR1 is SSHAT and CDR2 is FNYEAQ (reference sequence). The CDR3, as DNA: TGTGCTAGCAGCCAAGACAGTTCCTCGTACGAGCAGTACTTC. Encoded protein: CASSQDSSSYEQYF.